What follows is one T cell receptor (beta chain) and its context. Measured with immunoSEQ multiplex PCR; TCRdb has only the in-frame clones, and not every one. The table includes some 630,000 clones, approximately 96% detected once. This entry is derived from a study of shared clonotypes between healthy human individuals. Naive CD8 cells lacked CD45RO, underwent positive selection for CCR7 and left out terminally differentiated effector memory CD45RA+ cells. The sequence was obtained from a woman in her twenties or thirties in good health. The sequenced sample was naive CD8+ T cells sorted from blood.

The CDR3 loop is CASSFWVLTGELFF. The CDR3 DNA reads TGTGCCAGCAGTTTCTGGGTTTTGACCGGGGAGCTGTTTTTT. The chain has TRBV7-8 and TRBJ2-2; no reliable D call. Trimming shortened V by 6 bases and J by 5 bases, and 13 bases separated the two germline ends. The CDR3 has 14 amino acids. Germline V gives CDR1 SGHVS, CDR2 FQNEAQ.